Sequencing of this TCR beta chain was carried out in a study of cytomegalovirus exposure and HLA in healthy donors. Study-wide results and caveats: TCR beta V- and J-gene trimming was later associated with a missense DCLRE1C variant. Apart from CMV serostatus, no immune exposure information was available.

About this clone: Its antigen is unknown.

Germline assignment: CDR1 SNHLY and CDR2 FYNNEI. The CDR3 length is 13 residues. Deletions cut 6 bases from V and 1 base from J, with 9 bases between. PCR used 60 Vbeta primers and 13 Jbeta primers. Generated by immunoSEQ multiplex PCR, the TCRdb table keeps only in-frame clones and is missing some. Of 90,000 to 150,000 clones in the sample, about three fifths were seen once. The chain employs TRBV2 and TRBJ2-5, with D perhaps matching TRBD2 (5 bases). This clonotype was sampled from a man aged 40-50 years in good health and CMV-seropositive. The sequenced sample consisted of PBMCs. The CDR3 DNA reads as TGTGCCAGCAGGCGGGCGACCCAAGAGACCCAGTACTTC. This gives the protein CASRRATQETQYF.